This T cell receptor beta chain was captured in a study of blood T cell repertoires in COVID-19. Study background: Samples representing acute and convalescent COVID-19 were sourced from the United States, Italy and Spain.

As processed by the authors: Nucleated cell counts were estimated from reference gene primer amplification. Clones were read by immunoSEQ multiplex PCR, and TCRdb kept only the in-frame ones, dropping some. That table supplies the V and J calls and clone size; D and trimming were determined from the DNA. Of 350,000 to 450,000 clones in the sample, 85% to 90% were seen once. Clinical history reported by participants formed the basis on which cohorts were assigned. Recovered participants had two consecutive negative NP/OP PCR tests, healthcare professional clearance, or symptom resolution. CDR1 and CDR2 (germline): MNHEY, SVGEGT. V was pared by 5 bases and J by 0 bases, with 14 bases between. The CDR3 spans 16 residues.

The chain has TRBV6-2 or TRBV6-3 and TRBJ1-3; D gene unclear. The source material was PBMCs or T cells enriched from blood (not recorded which). The clonotype originates from a woman younger than 45 who had recovered from COVID-19. In DNA form, the CDR3 reads TGTGCCAGCAGTCCGATACAGACCCACTCTGGAAACACCATATATTTT. Residues: CASSPIQTHSGNTIYF.